This T cell receptor (beta chain) was sequenced in a study of cytomegalovirus exposure and HLA in healthy donors. Study results and caveats: The records held CMV serostatus as the only immune exposure information. Rarity held for most TCR sequences, but there were some public TCRs that occurred in many donors. When analyzed later, the rates of TCR association showed variation by HLA locus, with DRB1 the most and HLA-C the fewest.

The germline CDR1 and CDR2 sequences are SGHAT and FQDESV (reference sequence). The V and J ends lost 1 base and 2 bases respectively, with 14 bases between them. CDR3 length: 16 residues. The study ran its PCR with 60 Vbeta and 13 Jbeta primers. The repertoire was sequenced with immunoSEQ multiplex PCR; TCRdb's copy has only in-frame clones and lacks some. The top ten clones hold approximately 9% of a sample with approximately 92,000 clones, over 70% of them seen once. This clone was recorded a few times. Antigen unknown. The chain carries TRBV11-1 and TRBJ1-2; the D gene is possibly TRBD1 (5 bases). The receptor was isolated from a man between 60 and 75 years old in good health and CMV-seronegative. The source material was PBMCs. In DNA form, the CDR3 reads TGTGCCAGCAGCTTAGAACGACAGAGGTCCAACTATGGCTACACCTTC. Its protein is CASSLERQRSNYGYTF.